The clone carrying this TCR beta chain was picked up many times. This entry comes from a study of T cell repertoires in cytomegalovirus infection. Study-level information: Public TCR beta signatures were indicative of both CMV infection and a matching HLA type.

A single record per CDR3 protein comes from TCRdb applying MiXCR to the reads. The sample consists of 200,000 to 300,000 distinct CDR3 sequences, approximately 14% of them appearing once. Sequenced material: PBMCs. This TCR came from a human donor in good health (CMV status not recorded). Some clones in this sample may be carry-over from other donors' samples.

Here the CDR3 DNA reads TGTGCCAGCAGCTTAGGCTCAGCGGGGTACTACGAGCAGTACTTC. This encodes CASSLGSAGYYEQYF. The chain joins TRBV7-9 to TRBJ2-7; TRBD2 agrees at 7 bases. V was clipped by 1 base and J by 3 bases; unmatched bases: 6. The germline CDR1 and CDR2 sequences are SEHNR and FQNEAQ (reference sequence). The CDR3 consists of 15 residues.